The sequence of this TCR beta chain was determined in a study of vaccination effects on CD4 cells after COVID-19. Study overall: Samples that were drawn after vaccination came a median of 72 days after the second dose. With approximately 9.6 ug/ml peptides and 9 to 10 IU/ml IL-2, fewer than 2.5 million PBMC per well were cultured.

On this clone: Its target is unknown.

Scientists isolated CD4+ T cells after an approximately ten-day culture period ended. Participants each got two BNT162b2 or mRNA-1273 vaccine doses. A half-medium replacement with IL-2 medium was carried out on days 3 and 7. Sequenced by immunoSEQ multiplex PCR; TCRdb stores in-frame clones only, minus some. Found here are 40,000 or so clones, around 70% of them singletons; the top ten hold 9.5% to 10%. The CDR3 totals 12 residues. V lost 4 bases to trimming and J lost 9 bases, with 11 bases between them. Germline loops: CDR1 SGHRS, CDR2 YFSETQ. The origin of this receptor is a human donor who received a COVID-19 vaccine. The material was CD4+ T cells from PBMCs cultured without peptide, obtained after COVID-19 vaccination. The J gene is TRBJ2-1, the V gene TRBV5-1; D is possibly TRBD2 (6 bases). In nucleotides, the CDR3 is TGCGCCAGCAGCCCACCGGGACTTGAGCAGTTCTTC. This gives the protein CASSPPGLEQFF.